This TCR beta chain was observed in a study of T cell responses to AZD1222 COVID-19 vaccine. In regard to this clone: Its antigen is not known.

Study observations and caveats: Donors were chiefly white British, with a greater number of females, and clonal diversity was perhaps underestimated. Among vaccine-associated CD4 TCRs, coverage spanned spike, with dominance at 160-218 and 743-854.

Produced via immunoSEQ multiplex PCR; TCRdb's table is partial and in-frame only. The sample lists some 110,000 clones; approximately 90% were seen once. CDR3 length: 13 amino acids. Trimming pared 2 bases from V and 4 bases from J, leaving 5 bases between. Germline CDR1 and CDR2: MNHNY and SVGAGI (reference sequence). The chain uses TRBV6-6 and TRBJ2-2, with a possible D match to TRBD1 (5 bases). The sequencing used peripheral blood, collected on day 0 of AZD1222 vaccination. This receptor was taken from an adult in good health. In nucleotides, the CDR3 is TGTGCCAGCAGTTACACAGGCACCGGGGAGCTGTTTTTT. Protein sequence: CASSYTGTGELFF.